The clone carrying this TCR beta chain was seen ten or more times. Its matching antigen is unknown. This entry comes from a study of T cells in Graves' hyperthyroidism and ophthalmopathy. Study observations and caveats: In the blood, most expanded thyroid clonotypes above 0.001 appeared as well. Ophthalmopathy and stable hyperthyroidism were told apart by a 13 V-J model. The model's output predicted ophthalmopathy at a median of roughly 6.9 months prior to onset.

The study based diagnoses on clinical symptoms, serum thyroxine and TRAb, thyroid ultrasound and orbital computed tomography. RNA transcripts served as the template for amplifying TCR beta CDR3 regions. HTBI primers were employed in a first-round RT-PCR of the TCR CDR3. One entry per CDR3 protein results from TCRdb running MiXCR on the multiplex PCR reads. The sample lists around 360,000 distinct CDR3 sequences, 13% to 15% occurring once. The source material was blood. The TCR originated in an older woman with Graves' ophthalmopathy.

CDR3 region: CASSYEQKETQYF. The CDR3 DNA sequence: TGTGCCAGCAGTTACGAGCAGAAAGAGACCCAGTACTTC. The J gene is TRBJ2-5, the V gene TRBV6-1; D is unresolved. Germline-derived CDR1 and CDR2 are MNHNS and SASEGT. CDR3 length: 13 amino acids. The V end was cut by 5 bases, the J end by 3 bases, with 10 bases between.